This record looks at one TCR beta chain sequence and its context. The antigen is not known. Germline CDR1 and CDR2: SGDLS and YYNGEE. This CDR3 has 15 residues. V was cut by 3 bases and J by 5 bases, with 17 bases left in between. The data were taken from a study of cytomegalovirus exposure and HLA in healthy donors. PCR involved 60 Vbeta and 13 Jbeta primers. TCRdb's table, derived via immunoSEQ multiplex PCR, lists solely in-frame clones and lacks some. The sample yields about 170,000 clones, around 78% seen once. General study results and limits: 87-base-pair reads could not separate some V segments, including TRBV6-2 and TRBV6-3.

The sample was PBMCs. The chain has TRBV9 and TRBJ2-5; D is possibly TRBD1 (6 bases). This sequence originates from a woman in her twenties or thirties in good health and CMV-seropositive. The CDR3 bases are TGTGCCAGCAGCGCCAATTCAGGGGACCGGGAGACCCAGTACTTC. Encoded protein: CASSANSGDRETQYF.